This T cell receptor (beta chain) was found in a study of Tregs in tolerant kidney transplant recipients. This CDR3 is 13 amino acids long. Germline V lookup: CDR1 SNHLY, CDR2 FYNNEI. The V end lost 8 bases, the J end lost 1 base, and 12 bases lay between the germline ends. Some clones are missing from TCRdb's copy, which holds only in-frame ones; the method was immunoSEQ multiplex PCR. This table lists 25,000 to 35,000 clones. Study results and caveats: Activated donor B cell expansion appeared to reveal the most relevant donor-specific TCRbeta repertoire. Tolerant patients' donor-specific Tregs expanded beyond overall Tregs, suggesting antigen-driven growth.

Regarding this clone: Its cognate antigen is unknown. The read halts 3 residues ahead of the CDR3 end, with the missing end drawn from the germline J gene.

The sequence came from a human donor who received a combined kidney and bone marrow transplant. This rearrangement joins TRBV2 to TRBJ2-7; D may be TRBD1 (5 bases). The sample was CD8+ T cells from blood, taken before the transplant. The sequenced CDR3 bases are TGTGCCAGCCGATCGACAGATTCCTACGAG. Translation: CASRSTDSYE. The full-length CDR3 reads as CASRSTDSYEQYF.